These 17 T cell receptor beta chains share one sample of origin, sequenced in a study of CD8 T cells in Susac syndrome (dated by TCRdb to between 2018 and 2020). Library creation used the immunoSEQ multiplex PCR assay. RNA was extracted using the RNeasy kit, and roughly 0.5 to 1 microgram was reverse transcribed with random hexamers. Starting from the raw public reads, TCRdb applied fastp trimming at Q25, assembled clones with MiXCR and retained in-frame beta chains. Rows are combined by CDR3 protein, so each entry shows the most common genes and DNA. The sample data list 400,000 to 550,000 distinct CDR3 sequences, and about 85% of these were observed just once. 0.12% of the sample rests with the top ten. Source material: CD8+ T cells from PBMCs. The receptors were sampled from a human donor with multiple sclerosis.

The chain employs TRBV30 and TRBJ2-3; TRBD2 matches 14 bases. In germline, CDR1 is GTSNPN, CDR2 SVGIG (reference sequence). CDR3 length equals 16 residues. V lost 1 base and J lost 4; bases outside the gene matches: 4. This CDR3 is CAWSAMTSGGADTQYF. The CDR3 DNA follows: TGTGCCTGGAGTGCTATGACTAGCGGGGGGGCAGATACGCAGTATTTT. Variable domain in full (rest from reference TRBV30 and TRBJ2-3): SQTIHQWPATLVQPVGSPLSLECTVEGTSNPNLYWYRQAAGRGLQLLFYSVGIGQISSEVPQNLSASRPQDRQFILSSKKLLLSDSGFYLCAWSAMTSGGADTQYFGPGTRLTVL.

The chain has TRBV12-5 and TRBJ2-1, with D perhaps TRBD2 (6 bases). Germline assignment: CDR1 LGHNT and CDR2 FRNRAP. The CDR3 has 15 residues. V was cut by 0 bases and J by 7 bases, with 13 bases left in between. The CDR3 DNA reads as TGTGCTAGTGGTTTGGTGGGGGGTCGGGAGAATGAGCAGTTCTTC. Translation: CASGLVGGRENEQFF.

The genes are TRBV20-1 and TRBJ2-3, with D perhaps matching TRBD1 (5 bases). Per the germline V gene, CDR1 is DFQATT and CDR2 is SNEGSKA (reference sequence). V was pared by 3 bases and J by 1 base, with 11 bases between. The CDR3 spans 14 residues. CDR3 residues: CSARSRVGTDTQYF. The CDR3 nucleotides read TGCAGTGCTAGGTCCAGGGTGGGCACAGATACGCAGTATTTT.

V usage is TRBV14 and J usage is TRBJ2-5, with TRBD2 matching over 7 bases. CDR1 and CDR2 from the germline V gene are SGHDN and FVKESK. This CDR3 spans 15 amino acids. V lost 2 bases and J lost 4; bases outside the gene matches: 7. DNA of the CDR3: TGTGCCAGCAGCCAATTTAGGACTAGTAGAGAGACCCAGTACTTC. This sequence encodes CASSQFRTSRETQYF.

The CDR3 here is CASSSTGGSYEQYF. The CDR3 nucleotides read TGTGCCAGTAGCTCGACAGGGGGCTCCTACGAGCAGTACTTC. This chain uses TRBV19 with TRBJ2-7, with 9 bases fitting TRBD1. The CDR3 spans 14 residues. Looked up from germline, CDR1 is LNHDA and CDR2 is SQIVND (reference sequence). Trimming took 6 bases from V and 0 from J; bases not matched to a gene: 3. The full variable domain, rest sourced from reference TRBV19 and TRBJ2-7, is DGGITQSPKYLFRKEGQNVTLSCEQNLNHDAMYWYRQDPGQGLRLIYYSQIVNDFQKGDIAEGYSVSREKKESFPLTVTSAQKNPTAFYLCASSSTGGSYEQYFGPGTRLTVT.

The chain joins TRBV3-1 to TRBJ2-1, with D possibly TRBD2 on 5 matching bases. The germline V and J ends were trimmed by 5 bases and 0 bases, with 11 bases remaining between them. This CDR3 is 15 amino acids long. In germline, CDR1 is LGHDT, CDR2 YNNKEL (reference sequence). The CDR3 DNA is TGTGCCAGCAGCTACATAGCGACCTCCTACAATGAGCAGTTCTTC. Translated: CASSYIATSYNEQFF.

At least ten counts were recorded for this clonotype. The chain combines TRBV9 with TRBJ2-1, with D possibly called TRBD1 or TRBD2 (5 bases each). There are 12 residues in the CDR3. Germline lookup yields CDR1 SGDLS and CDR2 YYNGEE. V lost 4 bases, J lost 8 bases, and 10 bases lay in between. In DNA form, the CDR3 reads TGTGCCAGCAGCCCCCGGGACCATGAGCAGTTCTTC. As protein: CASSPRDHEQFF.

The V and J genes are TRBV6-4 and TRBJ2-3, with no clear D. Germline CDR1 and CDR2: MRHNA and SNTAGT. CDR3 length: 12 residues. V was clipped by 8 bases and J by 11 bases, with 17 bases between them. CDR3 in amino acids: CASGNPGFRQYF. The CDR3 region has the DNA TGTGCCAGCGGAAATCCGGGCTTCAGGCAGTATTTT.

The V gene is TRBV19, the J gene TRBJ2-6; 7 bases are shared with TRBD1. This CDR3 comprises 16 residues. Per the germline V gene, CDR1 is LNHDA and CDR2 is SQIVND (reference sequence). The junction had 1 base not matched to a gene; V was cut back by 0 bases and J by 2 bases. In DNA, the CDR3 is TGTGCCAGTAGTATAGATGACAGGGCTGGGGCCAACGTCCTGACTTTC. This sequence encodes CASSIDDRAGANVLTF.

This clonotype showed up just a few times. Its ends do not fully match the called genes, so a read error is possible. Written as DNA, the CDR3 is TGTGCCAGCAGCCCCCGGGGGGGTTCCTACGAGCAGTACTTC. This translates into CASSPRGGSYEQYF. This chain links TRBV4-1 with TRBJ2-7; 8 bases map to TRBD2. The CDR3 length is 14 residues. CDR1 and CDR2 from the germline V gene are MGHRA and YSYEKL.

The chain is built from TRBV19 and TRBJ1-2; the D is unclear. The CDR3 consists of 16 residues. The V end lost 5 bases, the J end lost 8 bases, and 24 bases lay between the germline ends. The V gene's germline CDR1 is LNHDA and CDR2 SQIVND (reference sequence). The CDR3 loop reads CASSPWTEDASRGYTF. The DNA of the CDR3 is TGTGCCAGTAGTCCCTGGACCGAGGACGCTTCGAGAGGCTACACCTTC.

In nucleotides, the CDR3 is TGTGCCAGCAGCGCCCTCGGGACAGCAATCACCAAAAACATTCAGTACTTC. Encoded protein: CASSALGTAITKNIQYF. V usage is TRBV7-8 and J usage is TRBJ2-4, with 7 bases fitting TRBD1. Per the germline V gene, CDR1 is SGHVS and CDR2 is FQNEAQ. This CDR3 spans 17 amino acids. Trimming at V came to 5 bases and at J to 2 bases, leaving 12 bases not matched to a gene. The complete variable domain, with remaining parts taken from reference TRBV7-8 and TRBJ2-4, reads GAGVSQSPRYKVAKRGQDVALRCDPISGHVSLFWYQQALGQGPEFLTYFQNEAQLDKSGLPSDRFFAERPEGSVSTLKIQRTQQEDSAVYLCASSALGTAITKNIQYFGAGTRLSVL.

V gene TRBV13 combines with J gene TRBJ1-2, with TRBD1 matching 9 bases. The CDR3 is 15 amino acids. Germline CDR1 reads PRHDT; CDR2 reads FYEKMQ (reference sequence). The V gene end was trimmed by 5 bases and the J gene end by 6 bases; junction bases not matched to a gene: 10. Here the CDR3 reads CASSHRDRVLNGYTF. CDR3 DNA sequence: TGTGCCAGCAGCCACCGGGACAGGGTACTGAATGGCTACACCTTC.

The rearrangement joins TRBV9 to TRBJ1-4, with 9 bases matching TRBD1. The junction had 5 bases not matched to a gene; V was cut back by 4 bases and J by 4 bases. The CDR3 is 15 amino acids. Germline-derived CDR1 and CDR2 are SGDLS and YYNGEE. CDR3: CASSLDRGSNEKLFF. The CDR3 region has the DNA TGTGCCAGCAGCCTCGACAGGGGGAGTAATGAAAAACTGTTTTTT.

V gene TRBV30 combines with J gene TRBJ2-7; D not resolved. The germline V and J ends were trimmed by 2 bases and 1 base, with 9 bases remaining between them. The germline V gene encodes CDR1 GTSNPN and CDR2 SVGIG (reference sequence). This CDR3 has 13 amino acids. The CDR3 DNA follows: TGTGCCTGGAGTCTTGACCTATCCTACGAGCAGTACTTC. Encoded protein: CAWSLDLSYEQYF.

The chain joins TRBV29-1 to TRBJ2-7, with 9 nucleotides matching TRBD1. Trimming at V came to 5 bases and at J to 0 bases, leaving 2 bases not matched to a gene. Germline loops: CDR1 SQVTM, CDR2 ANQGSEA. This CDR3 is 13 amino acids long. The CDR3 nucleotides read TGCAGCGTTCGGACAGGGGCCTCCTACGAGCAGTACTTC. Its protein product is CSVRTGASYEQYF.

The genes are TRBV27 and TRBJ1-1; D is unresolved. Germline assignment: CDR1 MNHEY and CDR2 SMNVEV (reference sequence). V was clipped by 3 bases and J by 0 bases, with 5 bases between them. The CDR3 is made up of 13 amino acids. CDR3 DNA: TGTGCCAGCAGTTTTTGGATGAACACTGAAGCTTTCTTT. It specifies CASSFWMNTEAFF.